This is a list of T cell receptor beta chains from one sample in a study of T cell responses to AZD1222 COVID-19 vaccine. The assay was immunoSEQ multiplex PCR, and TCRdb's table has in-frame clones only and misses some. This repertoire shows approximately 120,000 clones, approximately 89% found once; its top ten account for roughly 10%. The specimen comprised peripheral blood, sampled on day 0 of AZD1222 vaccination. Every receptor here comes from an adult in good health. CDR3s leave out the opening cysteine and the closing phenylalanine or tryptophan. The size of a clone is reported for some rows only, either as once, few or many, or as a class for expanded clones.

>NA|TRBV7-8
ASSRVFSTDTQY
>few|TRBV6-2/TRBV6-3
ASSYGSGNQPQH
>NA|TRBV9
AGSVAQGPSGSSHNEQF
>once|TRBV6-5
ASRNGGLGNEQY
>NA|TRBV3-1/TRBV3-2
ASSPGTRLSYEQY
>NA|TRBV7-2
ASSRDTFRGKETQY
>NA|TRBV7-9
ASSQTPGTGSSEAF
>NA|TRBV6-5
ASGEGTIYEQY
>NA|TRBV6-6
ASMVTGAGTDTQY
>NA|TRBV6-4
ASSDSYRDEQY
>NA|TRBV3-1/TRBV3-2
ASSQTGGHGYT
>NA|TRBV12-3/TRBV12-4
ASRDNSNQPQH
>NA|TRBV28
ASSPNPHKQGFNQPQH
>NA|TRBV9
ASSVDVGGLIANYGYT
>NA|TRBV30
AWGGAVTEAF
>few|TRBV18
ASSLRTSGRGAKNIQY
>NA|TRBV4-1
ASSQDPSGGLEETQY
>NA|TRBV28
AIKPTGFRGNTEAF
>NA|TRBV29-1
SVESRWTSGGTYEQY
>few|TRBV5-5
ASSLRVLAETYNEQF
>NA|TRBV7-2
ASSLVTPSYEQY
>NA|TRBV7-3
ASSPGTSGNTQY
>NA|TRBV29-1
SSNQGRNNGYT
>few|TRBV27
ASAWTVTYEQY
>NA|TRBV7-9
ASSRGTVGANEKLF
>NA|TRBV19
ASNNFQGLRYNEQF
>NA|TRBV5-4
ASSPPTGAPNTEAF
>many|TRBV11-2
ASSSRTSGTHNEQF